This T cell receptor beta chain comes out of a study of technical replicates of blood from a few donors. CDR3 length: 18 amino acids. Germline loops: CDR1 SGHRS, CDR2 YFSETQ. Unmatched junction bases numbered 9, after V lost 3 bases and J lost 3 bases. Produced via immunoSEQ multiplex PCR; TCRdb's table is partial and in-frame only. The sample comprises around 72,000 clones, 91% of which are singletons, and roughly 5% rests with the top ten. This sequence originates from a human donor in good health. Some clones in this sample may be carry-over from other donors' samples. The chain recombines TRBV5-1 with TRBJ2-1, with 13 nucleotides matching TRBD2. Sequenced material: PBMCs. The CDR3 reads CASSSPGLAGNSYNEQFF. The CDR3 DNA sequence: TGCGCCAGCAGCTCGCCGGGACTAGCGGGGAACAGCTACAATGAGCAGTTCTTC.